A selection of T cell receptor beta chains follows, all from one sample in a study of blood T cell repertoires in COVID-19. Assay: immunoSEQ multiplex PCR; the TCRdb copy retains only in-frame clones and omits some. The sample has 250,000 to 300,000 clones; around 85% are singletons. The sequencing input was PBMCs or T cells enriched from blood (not recorded which). The receptors shown here come from a woman aged 50 to 60 who had recovered from COVID-19. CDR3s include the opening cysteine and the closing phenylalanine or tryptophan. D genes are given only for firm matches. Not all rows give a size; the values are once, few, many and, for expanded clones, a class.

>-|-|TRBV5-1|TRBJ2-3
CASSPSTDTQYF
TGCGCCAGCAGCCCGAGCACAGATACGCAGTATTTT
>-|TRBD2|TRBV27|TRBJ2-1
CASSSYLAGGPFEQFF
TGTGCCAGCAGTTCCTACCTAGCGGGAGGCCCCTTTGAGCAGTTCTTC
>-|-|TRBV7-9|TRBJ1-4
CASSLPTVTNEKLFF
TGTGCCAGCAGCTTACCGACAGTAACTAATGAAAAACTGTTTTTT
>-|-|TRBV23-1|TRBJ2-6
CASSQTNRVIGANVLTF
TGCGCCAGCAGTCAAACAAACAGGGTCATTGGGGCCAACGTCCTGACTTTC
>-|TRBD1|TRBV7-9|TRBJ2-1
CASSPQGELRNEQFF
TGTGCCAGCAGCCCCCAGGGGGAACTGAGGAATGAGCAGTTCTTC
>-|-|TRBV7-2|TRBJ1-5
CASSLRGDQPQHF
TGTGCCAGCAGCTTACGAGGCGATCAGCCCCAGCATTTT
>-|-|TRBV7-9|TRBJ2-7
CASSSSGQTYEQYF
TGTGCCAGCAGCTCCTCTGGACAAACCTACGAGCAGTACTTC
>few|-|TRBV19|TRBJ2-1
CASSIRGVEQFF
TGTGCCAGTAGTATTAGGGGCGTGGAGCAGTTCTTC
>-|-|TRBV28|TRBJ2-2
CASSTSGVTGELFF
TGTGCCAGCAGTACCTCAGGGGTCACCGGGGAGCTGTTTTTT
>-|-|TRBV18|TRBJ2-3
CASSLDLGQYF
TGTGCCAGCTCACTTGACCTAGGGCAGTATTTT